This entry describes one T cell receptor (beta chain). V lost 2 bases to trimming and J lost 3 bases; unmatched junction nucleotides: 5. Germline V lookup: CDR1 GTSNPN, CDR2 SVGIG (reference sequence). CDR3 size: 14 residues. This sample is drawn from a study of blood T cell repertoires in COVID-19. The overall study: Researchers got acute and convalescent COVID-19 samples from the United States, Italy and Spain. T cells, B-cell-depleted T cells, or PBMCs supplied cDNA or gDNA.

Original data processing: How many nucleated cells were present was estimated from reference gene primer amplification. Sequencing was performed with immunoSEQ multiplex PCR; in TCRdb, only in-frame clones are kept and a portion is missing. V, J and clone size are those of that table, while D and trimming were read from the DNA. This sample yields about 260,000 clones, of which over 75% are seen a single time; over 0.55% belongs to the top ten. The source material was peripheral blood. This clonotype originated in a human donor in a cohort sampled during active COVID-19. This chain joins TRBV30 and TRBJ1-2, with 8 bases aligning to TRBD1. CDR3 region: CAWSIGQGHYGYTF. The CDR3 region has the DNA TGTGCCTGGAGTATCGGACAGGGCCACTATGGCTACACCTTC.